This TCR beta chain was documented in a study of T cell changes during pregnancy in multiple sclerosis. The length of the CDR3 is 16 residues. V lost 6 bases, J lost 10 bases, and 12 bases stayed unmatched. Germline V CDR1 and CDR2: SGHTA, FQGTGA. Method: immunoSEQ multiplex PCR; TCRdb's copy keeps in-frame clones and lacks some. The profile shows tens of thousands of clones, about nine tenths of them singletons. This specimen was CD8+ T cells from peripheral blood mononuclear cells, taken in the second trimester of pregnancy. This chain connects TRBV7-3 to TRBJ2-1; 13 bases map to TRBD2. This TCR was sampled from a female donor with multiple sclerosis, enrolled in a pregnancy study. Here the CDR3 DNA reads TGTGCCAGCAGTACCGGGACAGGACTAGCGGGAGACGAGCAGTTCTTC. It encodes CASSTGTGLAGDEQFF.